A selection of T cell receptor beta chains follows, all from one sample in a study of molecular identifiers for immune sequencing clone quantification. TCRdb reprocessed the PCR reads via MiXCR and lists one record per CDR3 protein. Of 10,000 to 12,000 distinct CDR3 sequences in the sample, 20% to 25% were seen once. The source material was naive CD8+ T cells from blood, with Jurkat cell RNA spiked in. These receptors came from a human donor in good health. Some libraries in this study had Jurkat cell RNA spiked in. Both conserved end residues are part of each CDR3. The order of the fields is J gene, D gene, clone size, V gene, CDR3 protein, CDR3 DNA. D genes are given only for firm matches. Rows give clone size only sometimes, using once, few, many, or a class for an expanded clone.

TRBJ2-3 TRBD2 medium-sized TRBV7-7 CASSLTSGMADTQYF TGTGCTAGCAGCTTGACTAGCGGGATGGCAGATACGCAGTATTTT
TRBJ2-6 . many TRBV5-6 CASSLGPNSGANVLTF TGTGCCAGCAGCTTGGGACCAAACTCTGGGGCCAACGTCCTGACTTTC
TRBJ2-1 TRBD1 . TRBV7-8 CASRHRGGNEQFF TGTGCCAGCAGGCACAGGGGTGGCAATGAGCAGTTCTTC
TRBJ2-3 . . TRBV4-3 CASSQDSQRVTRTQYF TGCGCCAGCAGCCAAGATTCCCAGCGAGTCACACGTACGCAGTATTTT
TRBJ2-2 TRBD2 many TRBV7-9 CASSPGLAGARGTGELFF TGTGCCAGCAGCCCTGGACTAGCGGGAGCGAGGGGGACCGGGGAGCTGTTTTTT
TRBJ2-7 . medium-sized TRBV7-9 CASSPPSSYEQYF TGTGCCAGCAGCCCGCCTTCCTCCTACGAGCAGTACTTC
TRBJ1-1 . . TRBV27 CAGSLTVITEAFF TGTGCCGGCAGTTTGACAGTGATCACTGAAGCTTTCTTT
TRBJ2-7 . medium-sized TRBV7-9 CASSLSLEMDEQYF TGTGCCAGCAGCTTATCTTTGGAAATGGATGAGCAGTACTTC
TRBJ2-2 . medium-sized TRBV9 CASSAKLAGENGELFF TGTGCCAGCAGCGCCAAACTAGCAGGAGAGAACGGGGAGCTGTTTTTT
TRBJ2-1 TRBD1 medium-sized TRBV6-2/TRBV6-3 CASSYSSDRGYNEQFF TGTGCCAGCAGTTACTCGAGTGACAGGGGATACAATGAGCAGTTCTTC
TRBJ2-7 . medium-sized TRBV29-1 CSVEANSYEQYF TGCAGCGTTGAGGCGAACTCCTACGAGCAGTACTTC
TRBJ1-5 . medium-sized TRBV20-1 CSARDLDSGTGQPQHF TGCAGTGCTAGAGATTTGGACAGCGGCACCGGTCAGCCCCAGCATTTT
TRBJ2-5 . medium-sized TRBV5-5 CASSLDRVYQETQYF TGTGCCAGCAGCTTGGACCGGGTGTACCAAGAGACCCAGTACTTC
TRBJ2-7 . . TRBV7-2 CASSLDLPAAVTYEQYF TGTGCCAGCAGCTTAGATCTTCCAGCGGCCGTGACCTACGAGCAGTACTTC
TRBJ2-7 . medium-sized TRBV5-1 CASSLASNYEQYF TGCGCCAGCAGCTTGGCCAGCAACTACGAGCAGTACTTC
TRBJ2-1 TRBD2 few TRBV6-2/TRBV6-3 CASSPPIEAGESYNEQFF TGTGCCAGCAGTCCCCCCATTGAAGCGGGGGAGTCCTACAATGAGCAGTTCTTC
TRBJ2-7 TRBD1 . TRBV5-3 CASSWSHRGTSYKQYF TGTGCCAGCAGCTGGTCCCACAGGGGGACCTCCTACAAGCAATACTTC
TRBJ2-5 TRBD1 many TRBV7-6 CASSHRDSSRETQYF TGTGCCAGCAGCCACCGGGACAGTAGTCGAGAGACCCAGTACTTC
TRBJ2-7 TRBD1 medium-sized TRBV4-3 CASSQETGGSSYEQYF TGCGCCAGCAGCCAAGAGACAGGGGGAAGCTCCTACGAGCAGTACTTC
TRBJ2-2 TRBD1 . TRBV4-1 CASSLSDRGRTGELFF TGCGCCAGCAGCCTCTCGGACAGGGGGCGGACCGGGGAGCTGTTTTTT
TRBJ2-7 TRBD2 many TRBV5-1 CASSLAGGSYEQYF TGCGCCAGCAGCTTGGCGGGGGGCTCCTACGAGCAGTACTTC
TRBJ2-2 . . TRBV28 CASSPNLGTGELFF TGTGCCAGCAGTCCTAATCTGGGCACCGGGGAGCTGTTTTTT
TRBJ2-1 . . TRBV7-9 CASSLIPSSYNEQFF TGTGCCAGCAGCTTGATACCGAGCTCCTACAATGAGCAGTTCTTC
TRBJ2-7 TRBD1 . TRBV18 CASCPPGQGSYEQYF TGTGCCAGCTGCCCTCCGGGACAGGGGTCCTACGAGCAGTACTTC
TRBJ1-5 TRBD1 medium-sized TRBV4-1 CASSLNRGSNQPQHF TGCGCCAGCAGCCTAAACAGGGGAAGCAATCAGCCCCAGCATTTT
TRBJ2-3 TRBD2 few TRBV11-2 CASSLVGGSRTDTQYF TGTGCCAGCAGCCTTGTGGGCGGGAGCCGCACAGATACGCAGTATTTT
TRBJ2-1 TRBD2 . TRBV11-2 CASSLQGPTSGGPYNEQFF TGTGCCAGCAGCCTACAGGGTCCAACTAGCGGGGGCCCATACAATGAGCAGTTCTTC
TRBJ1-6 . . TRBV5-3 CASSFLQSSYNSPLHF TGTGCCAGCAGCTTTCTCCAGAGCTCCTATAATTCACCCCTCCACTTT
TRBJ2-7 TRBD1 medium-sized TRBV19 CASSTGTGKIYEQYF TGTGCCAGTAGTACTGGGACAGGGAAGATCTACGAGCAGTACTTC
TRBJ2-1 TRBD2 medium-sized TRBV12-3/TRBV12-4 CASSPEAGGPGNEQFF TGTGCCAGCAGTCCCGAAGCGGGGGGGCCGGGAAATGAGCAGTTCTTC
TRBJ2-4 . . TRBV7-8 CASKIPGTGTKSIQYF TGTGCCAGCAAGATCCCAGGCACAGGGACCAAAAGCATTCAGTACTTC
TRBJ2-7 . medium-sized TRBV12-5 CASGLVVKEVSEQYF TGTGCTAGTGGTTTGGTAGTGAAGGAGGTAAGCGAGCAGTACTTC
TRBJ2-7 . medium-sized TRBV7-9 CASSADSLRVGF TGTGCCAGCAGCGCAGACAGTTTAAGGGTGGGCTTC